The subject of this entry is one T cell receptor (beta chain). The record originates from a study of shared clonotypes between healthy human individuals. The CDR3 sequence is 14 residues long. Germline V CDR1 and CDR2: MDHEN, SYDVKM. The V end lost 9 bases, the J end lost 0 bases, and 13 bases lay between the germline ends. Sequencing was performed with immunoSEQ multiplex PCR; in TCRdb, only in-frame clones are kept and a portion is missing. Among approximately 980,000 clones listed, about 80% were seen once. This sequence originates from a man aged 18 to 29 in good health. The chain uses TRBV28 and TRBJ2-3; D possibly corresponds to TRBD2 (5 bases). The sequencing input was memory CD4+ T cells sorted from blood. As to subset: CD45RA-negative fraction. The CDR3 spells CASMEALSTDTQYF. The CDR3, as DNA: TGTGCCAGTATGGAGGCTCTAAGCACAGATACGCAGTATTTT.